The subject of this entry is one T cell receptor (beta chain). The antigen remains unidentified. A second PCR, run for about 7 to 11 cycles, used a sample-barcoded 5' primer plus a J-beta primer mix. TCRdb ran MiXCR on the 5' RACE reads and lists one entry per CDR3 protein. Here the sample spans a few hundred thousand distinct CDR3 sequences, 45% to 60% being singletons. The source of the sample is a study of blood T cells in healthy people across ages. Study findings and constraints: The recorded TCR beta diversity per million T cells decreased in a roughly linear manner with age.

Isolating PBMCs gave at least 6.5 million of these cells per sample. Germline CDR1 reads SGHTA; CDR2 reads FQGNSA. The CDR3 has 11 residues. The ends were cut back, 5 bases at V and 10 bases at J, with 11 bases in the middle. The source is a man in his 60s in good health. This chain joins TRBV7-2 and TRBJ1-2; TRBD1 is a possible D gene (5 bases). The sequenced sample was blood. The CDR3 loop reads CASSLDSDYTF. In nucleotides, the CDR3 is TGTGCCAGCAGCCTAGACAGTGACTACACCTTC.